The clone carrying this T cell receptor (beta chain) was found many times. It was with unique molecular identifiers that the TCRbeta library was prepared. TCRdb reprocessed the PCR reads with MiXCR, giving one entry per CDR3 protein. The table has 260,000 or so distinct CDR3 sequences, around 13% seen once. Germline values: CDR1 LGHNA, CDR2 YSLEER. The CDR3 loop spans 15 amino acids. Losses at the gene ends were 0 bases for V and 5 bases for J; bases not matched to a gene: 6. The sample is drawn from a study of T-cell reconstitution after alpha-beta-depleted transplantation in children. This receptor was identified in a human donor who donated a stem cell graft to a child with acute lymphoblastic leukemia. The source was PBMCs from the stem cell graft donor, collected from the stem cell graft. This chain links TRBV4-3 with TRBJ1-1; TRBD1 matches at 7 bases. CDR3 sequence reads: CASSQDRTGGTEAFF. The CDR3 nucleotides read TGCGCCAGCAGCCAAGACCGGACAGGAGGAACTGAAGCTTTCTTT.